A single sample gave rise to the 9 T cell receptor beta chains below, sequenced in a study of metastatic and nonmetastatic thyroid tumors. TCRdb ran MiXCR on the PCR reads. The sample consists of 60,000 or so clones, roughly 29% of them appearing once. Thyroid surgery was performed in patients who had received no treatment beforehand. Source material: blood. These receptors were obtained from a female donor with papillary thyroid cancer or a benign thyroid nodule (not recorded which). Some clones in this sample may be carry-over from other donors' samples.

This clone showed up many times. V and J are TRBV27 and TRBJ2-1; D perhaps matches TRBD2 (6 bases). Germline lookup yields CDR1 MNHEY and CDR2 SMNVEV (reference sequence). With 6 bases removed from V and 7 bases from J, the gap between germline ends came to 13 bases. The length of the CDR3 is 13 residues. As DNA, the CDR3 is TGTGCCAGCAGCGGAGGCGGGGCAAATGAGCAGTTCTTC. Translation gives CASSGGGANEQFF.

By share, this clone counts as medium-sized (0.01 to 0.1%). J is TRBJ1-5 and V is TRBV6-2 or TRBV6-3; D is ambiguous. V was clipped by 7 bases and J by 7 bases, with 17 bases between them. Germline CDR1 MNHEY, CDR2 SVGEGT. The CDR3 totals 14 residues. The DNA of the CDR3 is TGTGCCAGCATCGCCTACCAAGGAGGGCAGCCCCAGCATTTT. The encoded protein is CASIAYQGGQPQHF.

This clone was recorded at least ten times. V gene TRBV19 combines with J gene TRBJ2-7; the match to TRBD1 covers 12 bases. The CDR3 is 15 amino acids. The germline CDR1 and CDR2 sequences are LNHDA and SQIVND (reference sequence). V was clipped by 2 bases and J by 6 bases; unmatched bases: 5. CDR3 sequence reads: CASSISGTGGFEQYF. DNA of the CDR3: TGTGCCAGTAGTATATCGGGGACAGGGGGCTTCGAGCAGTACTTC.

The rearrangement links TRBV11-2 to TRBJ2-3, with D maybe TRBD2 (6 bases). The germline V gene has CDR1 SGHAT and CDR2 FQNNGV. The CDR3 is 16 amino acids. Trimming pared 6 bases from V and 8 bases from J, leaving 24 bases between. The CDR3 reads CASSSIAARSDGTQYF. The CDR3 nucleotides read TGTGCCAGCAGTTCCATAGCGGCCCGAAGTGATGGTACGCAGTATTTT.

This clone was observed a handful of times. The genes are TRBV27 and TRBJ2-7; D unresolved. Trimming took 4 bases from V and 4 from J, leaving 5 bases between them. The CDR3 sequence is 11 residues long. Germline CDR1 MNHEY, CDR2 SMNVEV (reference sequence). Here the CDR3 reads CASSSSYEQYF. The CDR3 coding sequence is TGTGCCAGCAGTTCAAGTTACGAGCAGTACTTC.

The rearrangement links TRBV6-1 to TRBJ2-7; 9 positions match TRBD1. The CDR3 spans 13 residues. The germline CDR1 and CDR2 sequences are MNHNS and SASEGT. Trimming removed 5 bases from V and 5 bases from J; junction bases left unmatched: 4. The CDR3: CASSRTGVHEQYF. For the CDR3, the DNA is TGTGCCAGCAGTCGGACAGGGGTACACGAGCAGTACTTC.

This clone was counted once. The CDR3 DNA sequence: TGTGCCAGCAGCGTAGAAGCGGGGGGGCCAAGCTCCGGGGAGCTGTTTTTT. Protein product: CASSVEAGGPSSGELFF. This chain links TRBV9 with TRBJ2-2; 10 nucleotides agree with TRBD2. The CDR3 contains 17 residues. The V gene's germline CDR1 is SGDLS and CDR2 YYNGEE. The ends lost 0 bases at V and 6 bases at J; junction bases unmatched: 8.

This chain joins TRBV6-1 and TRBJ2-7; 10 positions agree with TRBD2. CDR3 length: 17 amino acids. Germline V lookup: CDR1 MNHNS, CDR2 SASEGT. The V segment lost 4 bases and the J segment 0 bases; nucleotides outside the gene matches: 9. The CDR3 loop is CASSGQPGLAFSYEQYF. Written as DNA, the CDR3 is TGTGCCAGCAGTGGACAACCGGGACTAGCGTTCTCCTACGAGCAGTACTTC.

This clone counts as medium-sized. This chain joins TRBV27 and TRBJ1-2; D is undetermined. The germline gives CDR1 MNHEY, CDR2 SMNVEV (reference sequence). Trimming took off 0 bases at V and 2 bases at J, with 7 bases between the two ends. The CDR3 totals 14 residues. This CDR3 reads CASSLSQWNYGYTF. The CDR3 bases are TGTGCCAGCAGTTTATCGCAATGGAACTATGGCTACACCTTC.